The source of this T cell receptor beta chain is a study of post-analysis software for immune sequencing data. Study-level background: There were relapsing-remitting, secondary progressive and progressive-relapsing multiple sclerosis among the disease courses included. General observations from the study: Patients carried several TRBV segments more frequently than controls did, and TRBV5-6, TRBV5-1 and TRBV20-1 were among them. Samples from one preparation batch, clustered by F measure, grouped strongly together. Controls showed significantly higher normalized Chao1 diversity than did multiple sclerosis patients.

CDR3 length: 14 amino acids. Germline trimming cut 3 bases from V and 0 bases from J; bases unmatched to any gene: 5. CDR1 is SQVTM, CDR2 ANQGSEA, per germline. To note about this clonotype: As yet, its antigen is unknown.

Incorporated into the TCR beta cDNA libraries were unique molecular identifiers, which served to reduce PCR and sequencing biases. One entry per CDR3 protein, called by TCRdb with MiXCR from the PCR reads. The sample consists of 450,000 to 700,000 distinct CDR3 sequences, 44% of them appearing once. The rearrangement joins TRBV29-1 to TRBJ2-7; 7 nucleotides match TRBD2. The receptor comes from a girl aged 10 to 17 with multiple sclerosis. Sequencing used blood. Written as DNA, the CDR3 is TGCAGCGTTGATAATGGGGAGGGCTCCTACGAGCAGTACTTC. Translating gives CSVDNGEGSYEQYF.